A single sample gave rise to the 2 T cell receptor beta chains below, sequenced in a study of cytomegalovirus exposure and HLA in healthy donors. Repertoires were generated with immunoSEQ multiplex PCR, while TCRdb's copy carries only in-frame clones and drops some. The sample lists approximately 300,000 clones, roughly 87% occurring once. The sequencing input was PBMCs. These receptors were obtained from a woman in her twenties or thirties in good health and CMV-seropositive.

J is TRBJ2-6 and V is TRBV28; D remains unclear. Trimming stripped 6 bases from V and 1 base from J, with 10 bases between. The CDR3 has 15 residues. Per the germline V gene, CDR1 is MDHEN and CDR2 is SYDVKM. In DNA, the CDR3 is TGTGCCAGCAGCGTGATGCTATCTGGGGCCAACGTCCTGACTTTC. Its translation: CASSVMLSGANVLTF.

The chain uses TRBV5-6 and TRBJ1-1, with D uncertain. CDR3 length equals 16 residues. Trimming took 0 bases from V and 9 from J, leaving 21 bases between them. Germline V lookup: CDR1 SGHDT, CDR2 YYEEEE. The CDR3 bases are TGTGCCAGCAGCTTGGGGTTGGGAGTTGGGGTTAATAAAGCTTTCTTT. Translating it yields CASSLGLGVGVNKAFF.